Presented here are 29 T cell receptor beta chains from one specimen sequenced in a study of T-cell reconstitution after alpha-beta-depleted transplantation in children. Library preparation (for TCRbeta) was performed with unique molecular identifiers. TCRdb reprocessed the PCR reads with MiXCR, giving one entry per CDR3 protein. The sample has around 200,000 distinct CDR3 sequences, about 6.4% seen once. Sequencing was performed on PBMCs from the stem cell graft donor, taken from the stem cell graft. Source of these receptors: a human donor who donated a stem cell graft to a child with Wiskott-Aldrich syndrome.

This clonotype has ten or more counts. The genes are TRBV20-1 and TRBJ1-2; TRBD1 might be the D (5 bases). This CDR3 spans 11 amino acids. Germline lookup yields CDR1 DFQATT and CDR2 SNEGSKA (reference sequence). Trimming stripped 5 bases from V and 8 bases from J, with 12 bases between. In DNA form, the CDR3 reads TGCAGTGCTGCCCTATGGGACGGCTACACCTTC. Translation gives CSAALWDGYTF.

This clonotype was seen many times. This chain connects TRBV11-3 to TRBJ1-6, with D hard to call. Looked up from germline, CDR1 is SGHNT and CDR2 is YENEEA. This CDR3 has 14 amino acids. V lost 5 bases and J 5 bases, leaving 10 bases between the germline ends. DNA for the CDR3: TGTGCCAGCAGCCCGAGGGTCCATAATTCACCCCTCCACTTT. Protein product: CASSPRVHNSPLHF.

About this clonotype: A read error may account for a junction end that differs from germline. The V gene is TRBV11-1, the J gene TRBJ1-1; D remains unclear. The CDR3 totals 11 residues. The germline CDR1 and CDR2 sequences are SGHAT and FQDESV (reference sequence). The CDR3 region has the DNA TGTGCCAACAGCCCCGGCGAGGTAACTTTCTTT. Translating it yields CANSPGEVTFF.

At least ten counts were recorded for this clonotype. In DNA, the CDR3 is TGCGCCAGCAGCTTAATTCCCGGGAGCCGGAGTACTGAAGCTTTCTTT. It translates to CASSLIPGSRSTEAFF. J is TRBJ1-1 and V is TRBV5-1, with no clear D. The CDR3 runs to 16 residues. V was shortened by 2 bases and J by 5 bases, with 19 bases between the two germline ends. CDR1 is SGHRS and CDR2 is YFSETQ in the germline V gene.

Worth noting for this clonotype: A much larger clone is a single base away; this may be a read error. The chain couples TRBV2 to TRBJ1-4; unclear D gene. CDR1 is SNHLY, CDR2 FYNNEI, per germline. This CDR3 spans 13 amino acids. CDR3 sequence reads: CAISPDGNEKLFF. CDR3 sequence (DNA): TGTGCCATCAGTCCCGACGGGAATGAAAAACTGTTTTTT.

This clonotype was found many times. The chain is built from TRBV6-2 or TRBV6-3 and TRBJ2-3, with D tentatively TRBD1 (6 bases). This CDR3 is 14 amino acids long. Germline lookup yields CDR1 MNHEY and CDR2 SVGEGT. Trimming pared 6 bases from V and 1 base from J, leaving 11 bases between. The CDR3 loop is CASSYREGTDTQYF. CDR3 nucleotides: TGTGCCAGCAGCTACAGGGAAGGCACAGATACGCAGTATTTT.

There are many counts of this clonotype. The chain recombines TRBV29-1 with TRBJ2-3; D is undetermined. Between the trimmed V and J ends, which lost 4 bases and 4 bases, there was a span of 6 bases. Germline V gives CDR1 SQVTM, CDR2 ANQGSEA. The CDR3 runs to 11 residues. The CDR3 region is CSVGSPDTQYF. The CDR3 nucleotides read TGCAGCGTTGGGTCCCCAGATACGCAGTATTTT.

V gene TRBV23-1 combines with J gene TRBJ2-4; a possible D gene is TRBD2 (6 bases). TRBV23-1 is classed as an ORF, of uncertain function. Between the trimmed V and J ends, which lost 9 bases and 0 bases, there was a span of 18 bases. This CDR3 has 16 amino acids. The CDR3 region is CARRAEGLLAKNIQYF. In DNA, the CDR3 is TGCGCCAGGAGGGCGGAGGGATTACTAGCCAAAAACATTCAGTACTTC.

CDR3 residues: CASSLGSEIHTQYF. Here the CDR3 DNA reads TGTGCCAGCAGCTTAGGCTCCGAAATTCATACGCAGTATTTT. The chain couples TRBV7-9 to TRBJ2-3; D remains ambiguous. This CDR3 contains 14 residues. The V gene's germline CDR1 is SEHNR and CDR2 FQNEAQ (reference sequence). V was shortened by 1 base and J by 7 bases, with 12 bases between the two germline ends.

This clonotype was found a few times. The V and J genes are TRBV11-2 and TRBJ1-5, with D possibly matching TRBD1 (5 bases). In germline, CDR1 is SGHAT, CDR2 FQNNGV. The CDR3 loop spans 14 amino acids. The V end lost 1 base, the J end lost 4 bases, and 8 bases lay between the germline ends. CDR3 in DNA: TGTGCCAGCAGCTTAGCCAGGGTTAATCAGCCCCAGCATTTT. Translated: CASSLARVNQPQHF.

This clonotype was counted ten times or more. V and J are TRBV7-8 and TRBJ2-5; 8 bases are shared with TRBD1. The germline CDR1 and CDR2 sequences are SGHVS and FQNEAQ. J lost 4 bases, V lost 1 base, and 5 bases had no gene match. This CDR3 region has 15 residues. In DNA form, the CDR3 reads TGTGCCAGCAGCTTAGACAGGGGGTTAACAGAGACCCAGTACTTC. This translates into CASSLDRGLTETQYF.

The CDR3 protein is CASSVVRGSDTQYF. In DNA, the CDR3 is TGTGCCAGCAGTGTGGTCAGGGGGTCAGATACGCAGTATTTT. V and J are TRBV6-4 and TRBJ2-3; TRBD1 matches at 7 bases. The ends lost 4 bases at V and 4 bases at J; junction bases unmatched: 5. CDR3 length: 14 residues. The V gene's germline CDR1 is MRHNA and CDR2 SNTAGT.

This clonotype was counted a few times. V is TRBV11-2 and J is TRBJ1-1; D ambiguous. This CDR3 is 19 amino acids long. Per the germline V gene, CDR1 is SGHAT and CDR2 is FQNNGV. The germline V and J ends were trimmed by 3 bases and 11 bases, with 34 bases remaining between them. The CDR3 sequence is CASSLIRGAQPKTFHGAFF. CDR3 DNA sequence: TGTGCCAGCAGCTTGATCCGGGGTGCTCAGCCCAAAACCTTCCATGGGGCTTTCTTT.

The V and J genes are TRBV6-5 and TRBJ2-1, with D possibly being TRBD1 or TRBD2 (5 bases each). CDR1 is MNHEY and CDR2 is SVGAGI in the germline V gene. Trimming removed 0 bases from V and 4 bases from J, with 13 bases in between. The length of the CDR3 is 16 residues. CDR3 nucleotides: TGTGCCAGCAGTTACTCGAAGGGGAGTGGGTACAATGAGCAGTTCTTC. This encodes CASSYSKGSGYNEQFF.

This clonotype was found many times. The chain recombines TRBV6-2 or TRBV6-3 with TRBJ2-3; D unresolved. V was clipped by 5 bases and J by 7 bases, with 7 bases between them. This CDR3 comprises 11 residues. From germline, CDR1 is MNHEY and CDR2 SVGEGT. As DNA, the CDR3 is TGTGCCAGCAGTCTTACGAATACGCAGTATTTT. The encoded protein is CASSLTNTQYF.

This clonotype occurred a few times. V is TRBV5-1 and J is TRBJ2-1; 11 bases are shared with TRBD2. The CDR3 is 18 amino acids. After removal of 0 bases from V and 6 bases from J, the junction contained 11 bases not matched to a gene. Germline V gene data show CDR1 as SGHRS and CDR2 as YFSETQ. CDR3 DNA: TGCGCCAGCAGCTTGGAGCTAGCGGGGGGCACTGGAGGCAATGAGCAGTTCTTC. This gives the protein CASSLELAGGTGGNEQFF.

This clonotype was detected many times. This sequence joins TRBV12-3 or TRBV12-4 and TRBJ2-3; D gene unclear. The V end lost 6 bases, the J end lost 4 bases, and 20 bases lay between the germline ends. The CDR3 is 16 amino acids. The CDR3 DNA is TGTGCCAGCAGCCGAAGCAGGTCTGGTTCCGCAGATACGCAGTATTTT. Translated: CASSRSRSGSADTQYF.

This clonotype was detected many times. V usage is TRBV5-6 and J usage is TRBJ1-5; D is uncertain. The V gene lost 4 bases and the J gene lost 4 bases, with 6 bases spanning the gap. The CDR3 consists of 12 residues. The V gene's germline CDR1 is SGHDT and CDR2 YYEEEE. CDR3 in amino acids: CASSRYNQPQHF. The DNA of the CDR3 is TGTGCCAGCAGCCGGTATAATCAGCCCCAGCATTTT. Using reference TRBV5-6 and TRBJ1-5 for the parts outside the CDR3, the full variable domain is DAGVTQSPTHLIKTRGQQVTLRCSPKSGHDTVSWYQQALGQGPQFIFQYYEEEERQRGNFPDRFSGHQFPNYSSELNVNALLLGDSALYLCASSRYNQPQHFGDGTRLSIL.

This clonotype came up many times. The rearrangement links TRBV12-3 or TRBV12-4 to TRBJ2-7; a possible D gene is TRBD1 (6 bases). The CDR3 has 14 residues. V lost 3 bases, J lost 2 bases, and 11 bases lay in between. The CDR3 DNA reads TGTGCCAGCAGTTTGGGCAGGGGCACCTACGAGCAGTACTTC. It is translated as CASSLGRGTYEQYF.

The chain is built from TRBV18 and TRBJ1-1; TRBD1 agrees at 8 bases. This CDR3 region has 16 residues. In germline, CDR1 is KGHSH, CDR2 LQKENI. Germline trimming cut 1 base from V and 2 bases from J; bases unmatched to any gene: 6. The CDR3 here is CASSPRDRGDNTEAFF. The CDR3 DNA follows: TGTGCCAGCTCACCACGAGACAGGGGAGATAACACTGAAGCTTTCTTT.

The chain is built from TRBV20-1 and TRBJ2-1; tentative D call: TRBD2 (5 bases). This CDR3 is 15 amino acids long. Germline CDR1 and CDR2: DFQATT and SNEGSKA (reference sequence). With 0 bases removed from V and 2 bases from J, the gap between germline ends came to 11 bases. Here the CDR3 reads CSARDRTATYNEQFF. In DNA, the CDR3 is TGCAGTGCTAGAGACCGGACTGCAACCTACAATGAGCAGTTCTTC.

V is TRBV7-9 and J is TRBJ2-1, with 9 positions matching TRBD1. The CDR3 totals 15 residues. With 5 bases clipped from V and 6 bases from J, the junction kept 8 bases outside the gene matches. Looked up from germline, CDR1 is SEHNR and CDR2 is FQNEAQ (reference sequence). The CDR3 here is CASSIATGGRNEQFF. The CDR3, as DNA: TGTGCCAGCAGCATTGCCACAGGGGGCCGCAATGAGCAGTTCTTC.

This clonotype was seen at least ten times. V gene TRBV12-3 or TRBV12-4 combines with J gene TRBJ1-6, with D perhaps TRBD1 (5 bases). The ends were cut back, 10 bases at V and 9 bases at J, with 13 bases in the middle. The CDR3 runs 12 residues. CDR3 sequence reads: CATKTVSSPLHF. The CDR3 DNA is TGTGCCACCAAGACAGTCAGTTCACCCCTCCACTTT.

This sequence joins TRBV5-1 and TRBJ2-3; 10 nucleotides align to TRBD1. Germline CDR1 SGHRS, CDR2 YFSETQ. J lost 6 bases, V lost 5 bases, and 6 bases had no gene match. CDR3 length equals 14 residues. The CDR3 sequence: CASRPGQGGDTQYF. CDR3 nucleotide sequence: TGCGCCAGCAGACCCGGACAGGGGGGGGATACGCAGTATTTT.

There are many counts of this clonotype. The chain links TRBV6-6 to TRBJ1-2; TRBD1 matches 8 bases. CDR1 is MNHNY, CDR2 SVGAGI, per germline (reference sequence). The CDR3 runs to 13 residues. With V trimmed by 5 bases and J by 8 bases, 7 bases remained unmatched. In DNA, the CDR3 is TGTGCCAGCAGTAATCAGGGGGCGGGAGGCTACACCTTC. Translating it yields CASSNQGAGGYTF.

This clonotype was recorded at least ten times. The chain joins TRBV5-1 to TRBJ2-7; 7 bases fit TRBD2. Germline V gene sequence: CDR1 SGHRS, CDR2 YFSETQ. J was trimmed by 10 bases and V by 4 bases; bases with no gene match: 14. The CDR3 is 14 residues long. The CDR3 DNA sequence: TGCGCCAGCAGCCCCCTTGGGCGGGGGTCCGAACAGTACTTC. This sequence encodes CASSPLGRGSEQYF.

This clonotype was found many times. The chain combines TRBV24-1 with TRBJ2-7; TRBD1 aligns across 7 bases. Trimming at V came to 4 bases and at J to 0 bases, leaving 5 bases not matched to a gene. The germline CDR1 and CDR2 sequences are KGHDR and SFDVKD. CDR3 size: 15 residues. This CDR3 is CATSDTGASSYEQYF. The CDR3 DNA reads TGTGCCACCAGTGACACAGGGGCCAGCTCCTACGAGCAGTACTTC.

There are many counts of this clonotype. J is TRBJ2-1 and V is TRBV29-1; 16 nucleotides line up with TRBD2. Germline CDR1 and CDR2: SQVTM and ANQGSEA. V shed 4 bases and J 9 bases; nucleotides not matched to a gene: 6. CDR3 size: 15 residues. CDR3 in amino acids: CSVAAGLAGGFEQFF. CDR3 coding DNA: TGCAGCGTTGCGGCGGGACTAGCGGGAGGGTTTGAGCAGTTCTTC.

The rearrangement joins TRBV18 to TRBJ2-5, with D perhaps matching TRBD1 or TRBD2 (5 bases each). CDR3 size: 15 residues. Germline lookup yields CDR1 KGHSH and CDR2 LQKENI. The V end lost 6 bases, the J end lost 6 bases, and 20 bases lay between the germline ends. CDR3 residues: CASSARLGDRQTQYF. The CDR3 DNA follows: TGTGCCAGCTCCGCCAGGCTGGGGGACCGGCAGACCCAGTACTTC.